Ten or more counts support the clone carrying this T cell receptor (beta chain). As yet, its antigen is unknown. This specimen belongs to a study of blood T cells in healthy people across ages. There are 14 residues in the CDR3. Germline V gene data show CDR1 as SQVTM and CDR2 as ANQGSEA. V dropped 2 bases and J dropped 2 bases, with 13 bases sitting between them. Next came a second PCR, run for roughly 6 to 11 cycles, which used a sample-barcoded 5' primer along with a J-beta primer mix. MiXCR, run by TCRdb on the 5' RACE reads, gives a single entry per CDR3 protein. The sample shows about 590,000 distinct CDR3 sequences, roughly 31% of them seen only once. Study-wide results and caveats: Compared with aged donors, long-lived donors showed fewer expanded clones, suggesting selection.

The chain links TRBV29-1 to TRBJ2-7; the D gene is possibly TRBD2 (6 bases). Sequencing was performed on blood. The source of this sequence is a woman aged 80 or over in good health. CDR3 sequence reads: CSVEWGVRPYEQYF. CDR3 nucleotide sequence: TGCAGCGTTGAATGGGGGGTCAGACCCTACGAGCAGTACTTC.